These 28 T cell receptor beta chains were sequenced from one sample in a study of post-analysis software for immune sequencing data. General study points: TRBV segments more frequent in patients than in controls numbered several and included TRBV5-6, TRBV5-1 and TRBV20-1.

TCR beta libraries were prepared from cDNA with unique molecular identifiers. TCRdb analysed the PCR reads with MiXCR anew, one entry per CDR3 protein. This table holds around 440,000 distinct CDR3 sequences, over 35% found once. These receptors lack a known antigen. Material for sequencing was blood. These receptors originate from a girl aged 10 to 17 with multiple sclerosis.

The chain employs TRBV4-1 and TRBJ2-5, with D uncertain. Per the germline V gene, CDR1 is MGHRA and CDR2 is YSYEKL. The V end was cut by 0 bases, the J end by 7 bases, with 6 bases between. CDR3 size: 12 residues. The CDR3 reads CASSQDLGTQYF. The DNA for the CDR3 is TGCGCCAGCAGCCAAGATCTAGGGACCCAGTACTTC.

The V gene is TRBV28, the J gene TRBJ2-3, with 9 bases fitting TRBD2. CDR1 and CDR2 from the germline V gene are MDHEN and SYDVKM. The CDR3 is 19 amino acids. V was clipped by 5 bases and J by 3 bases; unmatched bases: 18. The CDR3 reads CASSPKPGGSGRWTDTQYF. In DNA form, the CDR3 reads TGTGCCAGCAGTCCAAAGCCGGGAGGGAGCGGGAGGTGGACAGATACGCAGTATTTT.

In this sample, this clonotype turned up many times. The V call is TRBV29-1, the J call TRBJ2-5; D might be TRBD2 (6 bases). The CDR3 totals 15 residues. Germline values: CDR1 SQVTM, CDR2 ANQGSEA. The germline V and J ends were trimmed by 0 bases and 1 base, with 12 bases remaining between them. CDR3 in amino acids: CSVEDTGLTQETQYF. CDR3 in DNA: TGCAGCGTTGAAGATACAGGACTAACCCAAGAGACCCAGTACTTC.

The CDR3 here is CASSPSSGRVDEQFF. CDR3 nucleotides: TGTGCCAGCAGCCCCTCTAGCGGGAGAGTCGATGAGCAGTTCTTC. The rearrangement uses TRBV7-9 and TRBJ2-1; 10 bases align to TRBD2. J gave up 8 bases and V 5 bases, and 9 bases lay outside the gene matches. CDR1 and CDR2 (germline): SEHNR, FQNEAQ (reference sequence). The CDR3 spans 15 residues.

This clonotype has only a few counts. In DNA form, the CDR3 reads TGTGCCAGCAGTTCAACCGGGACGGAGACCTACGAGCAGTACTTC. It yields the protein CASSSTGTETYEQYF. The gene calls are TRBV2 and TRBJ2-7; tentatively, D is TRBD1 or TRBD2 (5 bases each). Trimming left V 5 bases short and J 2 bases short, with 16 bases between. Germline V CDR1 and CDR2: SNHLY, FYNNEI. The CDR3 extends over 15 amino acids.

This clonotype was counted between two and nine times. The J gene is TRBJ1-2, the V gene TRBV29-1; a possible D gene is TRBD1 (5 bases). Per the germline V gene, CDR1 is SQVTM and CDR2 is ANQGSEA. Trimming removed 0 bases from V and 9 bases from J, with 11 bases in between. CDR3 length equals 12 residues. The CDR3 nucleotides are TGCAGCGTTGAAGAGAGCAGGGTTAGCTACACCTTC. As protein: CSVEESRVSYTF.

This chain connects TRBV7-9 to TRBJ2-1; D perhaps matches TRBD1 (5 bases). V gave up 5 bases and J gave up 0 bases, with 14 bases separating them. CDR1 is SEHNR, CDR2 FQNEAQ, per germline (reference sequence). The CDR3 contains 16 residues. CDR3 in DNA: TGTGCCAGCAGCCCCCGGACACCAAGCTCCTACAATGAGCAGTTCTTC. This sequence encodes CASSPRTPSSYNEQFF. The full variable domain, its missing parts supplied by reference TRBV7-9 and TRBJ2-1, is DTGVSQNPRHKITKRGQNVTFRCDPISEHNRLYWYRQTLGQGPEFLTYFQNEAQLEKSRLLSDRFSAERPKGSFSTLEIQRTEQGDSAMYLCASSPRTPSSYNEQFFGPGTRLTVL.

This clonotype showed up just a few times. This chain links TRBV6-4 with TRBJ2-3, with TRBD2 identical over 14 bases. In germline, CDR1 is MRHNA, CDR2 SNTAGT. The CDR3 has 16 residues. After removal of 5 bases from V and 4 bases from J, the junction contained 5 bases not matched to a gene. DNA of the CDR3: TGTGCCAGCAGTTCCGGACTAGCGGGAGGATCAGATACGCAGTATTTT. Amino acids: CASSSGLAGGSDTQYF.

The chain joins TRBV6-2 or TRBV6-3 to TRBJ2-6; no definite D call. Germline V gives CDR1 MNHEY, CDR2 SVGEGT. The CDR3 is 16 amino acids. Trimming took 6 bases from V and 0 from J, leaving 12 bases between them. The CDR3 DNA reads TGTGCCAGCAGAGGACGTTATAGCTCTGGGGCCAACGTCCTGACTTTC. It codes for CASRGRYSSGANVLTF.

The chain is built from TRBV5-4 and TRBJ2-7; 9 bases are a match to TRBD1. The CDR3 covers 16 residues. Looked up from germline, CDR1 is SGHNT and CDR2 is YYREEE (reference sequence). V dropped 4 bases and J dropped 2; count of bases not matched to a gene: 10. The CDR3 DNA sequence: TGTGCCAGCAGCAGAGGGCGGGACAGGGTCGCCTACGAGCAGTACTTC. This translates into CASSRGRDRVAYEQYF.

The CDR3 protein is CASSVSPRDQTYEQYF. The CDR3 bases are TGTGCCAGCAGCGTATCCCCTCGGGACCAGACTTACGAGCAGTACTTC. The rearrangement links TRBV9 to TRBJ2-4, with D perhaps matching TRBD1 or TRBD2 (5 bases each). The J call may be in error: the DNA end matches TRBJ2-7 better. The CDR3 is 16 amino acids. The germline CDR1 and CDR2 sequences are SGDLS and YYNGEE.

This clonotype was counted between two and nine times. The rearrangement links TRBV12-3 or TRBV12-4 to TRBJ2-3; TRBD2 agrees at 13 bases. After removal of 5 bases from V and 5 bases from J, the junction contained 4 bases not matched to a gene. CDR3 length: 15 residues. DNA for the CDR3: TGTGCCAGCAGTGCAGGACTAGCGGGGGTAGATACGCAGTATTTT. Translation gives CASSAGLAGVDTQYF.

The V and J genes are TRBV15 and TRBJ2-7; 10 bases map to TRBD1. V lost 3 bases to trimming and J lost 2 bases; unmatched junction nucleotides: 4. The length of the CDR3 is 15 residues. Germline V gives CDR1 LNHNV, CDR2 YYDKDF (reference sequence). The CDR3 reads CATSSWTGGAYEQYF. CDR3 DNA: TGTGCCACCAGCAGCTGGACAGGGGGAGCCTACGAGCAGTACTTC.

This sequence joins TRBV6-5 and TRBJ1-5; weak D call: TRBD1 (5 bases). Between the trimmed V and J ends, which lost 2 bases and 2 bases, there was a span of 10 bases. The CDR3 contains 15 residues. Germline loops: CDR1 MNHEY, CDR2 SVGAGI. CDR3 sequence reads: CASSYTGGRNQPQHF. CDR3 in DNA: TGTGCCAGCAGTTACACCGGGGGACGCAATCAGCCCCAGCATTTT.

With regard to this clonotype: Germline and junction disagree at one end, which may indicate a read error. V gene TRBV6-5 combines with J gene TRBJ1-2; 9 positions match TRBD1. This CDR3 has 16 amino acids. The germline V gene encodes CDR1 MNHEY and CDR2 SVGAGI. CDR3 residues: CASRGQGVRWSYGHTF. The CDR3 region has the DNA TGTGCCAGCAGGGGACAGGGAGTGAGGTGGTCCTATGGCCACACCTTC.

V and J are TRBV29-1 and TRBJ1-2; 9 nucleotides align to TRBD1. CDR3 size: 14 residues. Germline-derived CDR1 and CDR2 are SQVTM and ANQGSEA. The ends lost 5 bases at V and 6 bases at J; junction bases unmatched: 10. This CDR3 is CSVFKRQGEDGYTF. CDR3 sequence (DNA): TGCAGCGTTTTTAAGCGACAGGGGGAAGATGGCTACACCTTC.

The genes are TRBV11-2 and TRBJ2-3; TRBD2 agrees at 10 bases. CDR3 length: 18 amino acids. Germline V gene data show CDR1 as SGHAT and CDR2 as FQNNGV. With 2 bases clipped from V and 2 bases from J, the junction kept 10 bases outside the gene matches. The CDR3 DNA reads TGTGCCAGCAGCTTAATCGTCCTAGCGGGAGATTCCACAGATACGCAGTATTTT. This encodes CASSLIVLAGDSTDTQYF.

The rearrangement links TRBV27 to TRBJ2-5, with TRBD2 as a possible D gene (5 bases). This CDR3 has 18 amino acids. Trimming left V 3 bases short and J 3 bases short, with 23 bases between. Germline V lookup: CDR1 MNHEY, CDR2 SMNVEV (reference sequence). The DNA for the CDR3 is TGTGCCAGCAGTTTTAAATGGTCGGAGGAGCAGTATAAAGAGACCCAGTACTTC. Amino acid sequence: CASSFKWSEEQYKETQYF.

The DNA for the CDR3 is TGCAGTGCTAGAGATTGGGATAGAACTAGCGGGAAAGGAAGAGAGACCCAGTACTTC. This translates into CSARDWDRTSGKGRETQYF. This rearrangement joins TRBV20-1 to TRBJ2-5; 10 nucleotides line up with TRBD2. This CDR3 is 19 amino acids long. Germline CDR1 DFQATT, CDR2 SNEGSKA (reference sequence). V lost 0 bases, J lost 4 bases, and 17 bases stayed unmatched.

The chain joins TRBV11-2 to TRBJ2-4; D possibly matches TRBD1 or TRBD2 (6 bases each). The J call may be incorrect, as the DNA end agrees better with TRBJ2-7. This CDR3 has 14 residues. CDR1 SGHAT and CDR2 FQNNGV come from the germline V gene. The CDR3 DNA is TGTGCCAGCAGCTTACGCAGGGGAGGTAACGAGCAGTACTTC. This sequence encodes CASSLRRGGNEQYF.

The CDR3 sequence: CNVGDTANSYEQYF. The CDR3 DNA reads TGCAACGTGGGGGATACGGCAAATTCCTACGAGCAGTACTTC. This chain joins TRBV29-1 and TRBJ2-7, with D perhaps matching TRBD1 or TRBD2 (5 bases each). This CDR3 contains 14 residues. Per germline, CDR1 SQVTM and CDR2 ANQGSEA.

This clonotype appeared once. Since a much larger clone is just one base distant, this may be a read error. The chain recombines TRBV5-1 with TRBJ2-5; 7 nucleotides agree with TRBD1. The DNA matches TRBJ2-7 better at its end, which makes the J call doubtful. The CDR3 contains 14 residues. Germline CDR1 and CDR2: SGHRS and YFSETQ. The CDR3 nucleotides read TGCGCCAGCAACCTGTACAGGGGCGCCGACGAGCAGTACTTC. Protein sequence: CASNLYRGADEQYF.

This chain links TRBV12-3 or TRBV12-4 with TRBJ2-6; D gene ambiguous. The CDR3 runs to 14 residues. The V gene lost 3 bases and the J gene lost 3 bases, with 6 bases spanning the gap. Written as DNA, the CDR3 is TGTGCCAGCAGTTTCTTTGGTGGGGCCAACGTCCTGACTTTC. Encoded protein: CASSFFGGANVLTF.

V and J are TRBV4-3 and TRBJ2-7; D not certain. The CDR3 runs 14 residues. V shed 3 bases and J shed 4 bases, with 13 bases lying between them. CDR1 is LGHNA, CDR2 YSLEER, per germline. The CDR3 spells CASSQWGSGYEQYF. The CDR3 nucleotides read TGCGCCAGCAGCCAGTGGGGATCTGGGTACGAGCAGTACTTC.

Turning to this clonotype: The junction differs from germline at one of its ends, possibly a read error. The V call is TRBV20-1, the J call TRBJ2-7; possibly TRBD2 for D (5 bases). CDR1 is DFQATT, CDR2 SNEGSKA, per germline (reference sequence). This CDR3 has 14 residues. CDR3 sequence reads: CSASVQRNPYKQYF. The CDR3 nucleotides are TGCAGTGCTAGTGTGCAGCGGAATCCCTACAAGCAGTACTTC.

This clonotype was recorded many times. The genes are TRBV27 and TRBJ2-1; 12 bases line up with TRBD2. The CDR3 has 15 residues. The germline gives CDR1 MNHEY, CDR2 SMNVEV (reference sequence). Germline trimming cut 2 bases from V and 6 bases from J; bases unmatched to any gene: 2. The CDR3 DNA is TGTGCCAGCAGTTTACTAGCGGGAGGGACCAATGAGCAGTTCTTC. Its protein product is CASSLLAGGTNEQFF.

The gene calls are TRBV7-3 and TRBJ1-2, with a possible D match to TRBD1 (6 bases). CDR3 length: 15 residues. Looked up from germline, CDR1 is SGHTA and CDR2 is FQGTGA. Trimming pared 5 bases from V and 5 bases from J, leaving 18 bases between. Here the CDR3 DNA reads TGTGCCAGCAGCACGCGCCCGGGGGCGCCTTATGGCTACACCTTC. Protein product: CASSTRPGAPYGYTF. The complete variable domain, with remaining parts taken from reference TRBV7-3 and TRBJ1-2, reads GAGVSQTPSNKVTEKGKYVELRCDPISGHTALYWYRQSLGQGPEFLIYFQGTGAADDSGLPNDRFFAVRPEGSVSTLKIQRTERGDSAVYLCASSTRPGAPYGYTFGSGTRLTVV.

This clonotype was detected only a few times. The rearrangement uses TRBV24-1 and TRBJ2-3, with D uncertain. CDR3 length: 15 residues. The V gene's germline CDR1 is KGHDR and CDR2 SFDVKD. V lost 4 bases, J lost 0 bases, and 10 bases lay in between. CDR3 nucleotides: TGTGCCACCAGTGACGGTCCTACTAGCACAGATACGCAGTATTTT. Its protein product is CATSDGPTSTDTQYF.